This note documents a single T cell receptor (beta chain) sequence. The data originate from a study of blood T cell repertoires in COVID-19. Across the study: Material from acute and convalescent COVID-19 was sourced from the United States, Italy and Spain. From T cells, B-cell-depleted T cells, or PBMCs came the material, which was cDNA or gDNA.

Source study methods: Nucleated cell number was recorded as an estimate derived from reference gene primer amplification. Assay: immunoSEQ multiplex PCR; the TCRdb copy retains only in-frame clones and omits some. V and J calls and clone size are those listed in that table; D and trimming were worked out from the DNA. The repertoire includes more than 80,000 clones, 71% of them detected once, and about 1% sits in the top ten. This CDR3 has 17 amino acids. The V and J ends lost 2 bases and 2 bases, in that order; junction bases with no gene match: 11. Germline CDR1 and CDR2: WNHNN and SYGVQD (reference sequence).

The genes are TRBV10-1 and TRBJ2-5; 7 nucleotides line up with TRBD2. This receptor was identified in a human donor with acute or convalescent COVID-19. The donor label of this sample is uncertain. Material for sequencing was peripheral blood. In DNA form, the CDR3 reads TGCGCCAGCAGTGAGCGCTCGGGCGGGGGACCTCAAGAGACCCAGTACTTC. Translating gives CASSERSGGGPQETQYF.